The clone carrying this T cell receptor (beta chain) was picked up many times. The target antigen is unknown. Looked up from germline, CDR1 is DFQATT and CDR2 is SNEGSKA (reference sequence). This CDR3 is built from 16 residues. V gave up 5 bases and J gave up 2 bases, with 16 bases separating them. TCRdb independently ran MiXCR on the 5' RACE reads; one entry per CDR3 protein. The data show about 53,000 distinct CDR3 sequences, approximately 4% seen once. These data belong to a study of neurological immune-mediated disorders. Study-level points and caveats: Private repertoires in all groups were suggested by the absence of shared CDR3 amino acid sequences among expanded clones across subjects. When grouped phylogenetically, the repertoires of 18 of the 34 multiple sclerosis patients fell together in one related-CDR3 cluster, which is a possible signature.

The J gene is TRBJ2-6, the V gene TRBV20-1; possibly TRBD2 for D (5 bases). The sample taken for sequencing was PBMCs. The receptor's source is a woman aged 30 to 39 with multiple sclerosis. Here the CDR3 reads CSAPDRSGAGANVLTF. CDR3 in DNA: TGCAGTGCTCCGGACCGATCCGGGGCTGGGGCCAACGTCCTGACTTTC.